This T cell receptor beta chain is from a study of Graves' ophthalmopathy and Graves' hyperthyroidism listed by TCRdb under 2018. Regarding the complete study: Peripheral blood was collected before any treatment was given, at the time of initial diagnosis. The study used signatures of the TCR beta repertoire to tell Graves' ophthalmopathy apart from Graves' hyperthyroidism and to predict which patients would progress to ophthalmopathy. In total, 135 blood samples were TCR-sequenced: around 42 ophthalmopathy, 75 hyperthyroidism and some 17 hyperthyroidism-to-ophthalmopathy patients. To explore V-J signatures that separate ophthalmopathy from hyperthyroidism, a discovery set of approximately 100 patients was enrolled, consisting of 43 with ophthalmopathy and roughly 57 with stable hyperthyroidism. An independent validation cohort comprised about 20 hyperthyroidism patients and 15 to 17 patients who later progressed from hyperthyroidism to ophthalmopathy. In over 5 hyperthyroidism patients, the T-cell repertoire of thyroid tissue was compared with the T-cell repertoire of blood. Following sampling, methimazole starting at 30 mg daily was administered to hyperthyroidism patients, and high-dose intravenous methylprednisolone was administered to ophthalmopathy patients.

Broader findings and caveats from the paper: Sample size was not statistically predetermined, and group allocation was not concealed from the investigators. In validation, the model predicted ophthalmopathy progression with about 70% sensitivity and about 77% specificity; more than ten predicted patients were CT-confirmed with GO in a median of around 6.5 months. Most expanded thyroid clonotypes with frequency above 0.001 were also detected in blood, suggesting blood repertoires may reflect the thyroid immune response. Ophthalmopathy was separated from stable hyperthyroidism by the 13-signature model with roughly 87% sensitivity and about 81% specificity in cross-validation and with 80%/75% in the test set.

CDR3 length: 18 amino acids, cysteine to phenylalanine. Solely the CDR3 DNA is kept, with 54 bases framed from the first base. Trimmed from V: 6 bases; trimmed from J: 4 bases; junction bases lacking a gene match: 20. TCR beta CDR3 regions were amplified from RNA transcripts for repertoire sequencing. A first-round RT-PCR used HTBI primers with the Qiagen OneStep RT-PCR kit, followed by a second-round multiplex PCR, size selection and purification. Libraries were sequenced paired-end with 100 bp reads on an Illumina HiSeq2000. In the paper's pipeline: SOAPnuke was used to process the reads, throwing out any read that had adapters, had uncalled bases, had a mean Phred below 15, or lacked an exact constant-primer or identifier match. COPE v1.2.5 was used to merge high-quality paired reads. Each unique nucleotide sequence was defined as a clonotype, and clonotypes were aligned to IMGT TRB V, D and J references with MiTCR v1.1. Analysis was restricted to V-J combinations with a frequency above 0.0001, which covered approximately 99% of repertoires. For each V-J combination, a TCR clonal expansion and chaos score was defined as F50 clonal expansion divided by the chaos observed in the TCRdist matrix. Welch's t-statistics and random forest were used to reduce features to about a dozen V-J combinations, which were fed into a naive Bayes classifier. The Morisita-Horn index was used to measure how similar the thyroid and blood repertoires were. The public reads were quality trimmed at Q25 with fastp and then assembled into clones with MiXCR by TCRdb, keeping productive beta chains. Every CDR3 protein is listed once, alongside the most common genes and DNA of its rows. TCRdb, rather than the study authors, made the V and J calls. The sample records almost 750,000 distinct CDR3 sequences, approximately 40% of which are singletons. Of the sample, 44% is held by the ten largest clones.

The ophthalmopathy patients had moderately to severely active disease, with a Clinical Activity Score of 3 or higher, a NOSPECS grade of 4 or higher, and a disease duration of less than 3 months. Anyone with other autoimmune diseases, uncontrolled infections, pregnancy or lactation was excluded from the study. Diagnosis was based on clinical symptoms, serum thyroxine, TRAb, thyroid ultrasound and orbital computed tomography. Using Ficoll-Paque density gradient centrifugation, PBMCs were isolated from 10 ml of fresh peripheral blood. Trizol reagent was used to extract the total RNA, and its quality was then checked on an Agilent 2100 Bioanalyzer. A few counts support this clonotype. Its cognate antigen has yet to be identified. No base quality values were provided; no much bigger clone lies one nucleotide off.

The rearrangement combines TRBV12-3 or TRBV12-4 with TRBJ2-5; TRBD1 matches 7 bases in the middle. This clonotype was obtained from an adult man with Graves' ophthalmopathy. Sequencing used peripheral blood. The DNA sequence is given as TGTGCCAGCAGCCGTACCAGAACCGGGACAGATTTGCTAGAGACCCAGTACTTC. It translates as CASSRTRTGTDLLETQYF.